The 31 T cell receptor beta chains in this list originate from one sample, sequenced in a study of response to subunit inactivated influenza vaccine. TCRdb used MiXCR to reprocess the RT-PCR reads, holding one entry per CDR3 protein. The sample lists about 240,000 distinct CDR3 sequences, over 9% occurring once. The sequences come from non-naive T cells sorted from PBMCs, collected approximately 15 days before vaccination. The receptor source for this set is a man aged 45-60 years who received an inactivated influenza vaccine.

The CDR3, as DNA: TGTGCCAGTAGAATCGCTCCGGGACGGGGCTACGAGCAGTACTTC. This translates into CASRIAPGRGYEQYF. The chain combines TRBV27 with TRBJ2-7, with D perhaps given as TRBD1 or TRBD2 (5 bases each). CDR3 length: 15 residues. The V end was cut by 9 bases, the J end by 3 bases, with 21 bases between. Germline V gives CDR1 MNHEY, CDR2 SMNVEV (reference sequence).

This clonotype was seen a few times. The chain recombines TRBV6-1 with TRBJ1-5; TRBD1 agrees at 10 bases. The CDR3 runs 16 residues. Germline loops: CDR1 MNHNS, CDR2 SASEGT. With V trimmed by 3 bases and J by 6 bases, 8 bases remained unmatched. CDR3 region: CASSEFGQGVSQPQHF. CDR3 DNA: TGTGCCAGCAGTGAGTTTGGACAGGGGGTGAGTCAGCCCCAGCATTTT.

This clonotype was picked up a small number of times. The chain employs TRBV5-1 and TRBJ2-5, with D perhaps matching TRBD2 (5 bases). Trimming pared 0 bases from V and 0 bases from J, leaving 9 bases between. The CDR3 covers 15 residues. Germline values: CDR1 SGHRS, CDR2 YFSETQ. CDR3 in DNA: TGCGCCAGCAGCTTGGGAGGGAACTACCAAGAGACCCAGTACTTC. It translates to CASSLGGNYQETQYF. Full variable domain (remainder filled in from reference TRBV5-1 and TRBJ2-5): KAGVTQTPRYLIKTRGQQVTLSCSPISGHRSVSWYQQTPGQGLQFLFEYFSETQRNKGNFPGRFSGRQFSNSRSEMNVSTLELGDSALYLCASSLGGNYQETQYFGPGTRLLVL.

This clonotype was picked up a small number of times. V is TRBV11-2 and J is TRBJ2-1; the match to TRBD2 covers 7 bases. Germline CDR1 is SGHAT and CDR2 is FQNNGV. Trimming at V came to 1 base and at J to 7 bases, leaving 7 bases not matched to a gene. CDR3 length equals 15 residues. The CDR3 region has the DNA TGTGCCAGCAGCTTAGTACAGTGGGGGGGAAATGAGCAGTTCTTC. Translated, it gives CASSLVQWGGNEQFF.

The V call is TRBV5-6, the J call TRBJ2-7, with TRBD2 as a possible D gene (5 bases). This CDR3 is built from 14 residues. Germline CDR1 reads SGHDT; CDR2 reads YYEEEE. V lost 3 bases and J lost 6, with 16 bases in between. The CDR3 loop reads CASSWRRPGGEQYF. The CDR3 DNA reads TGTGCCAGCAGCTGGCGGAGACCCGGAGGCGAGCAGTACTTC.

The gene calls are TRBV30 and TRBJ2-5; 12 nucleotides line up with TRBD1. V shed 5 bases and J 5 bases; nucleotides not matched to a gene: 9. CDR1 GTSNPN and CDR2 SVGIG come from the germline V gene (reference sequence). The CDR3 has 15 amino acids. This CDR3 reads CAWGDRGRMGETQYF. CDR3 bases: TGTGCCTGGGGGGACAGGGGGCGGATGGGCGAGACCCAGTACTTC.

In the case of this clonotype: A clone one base away is much larger, so this may be a read error. Here the CDR3 DNA reads TGTGCCAGTAGTCCCTTAACCGGGATAATCTACAATGAGCAGTTCTTC. It codes for CASSPLTGIIYNEQFF. The rearrangement links TRBV19 to TRBJ2-1, with D possibly being TRBD2 (5 bases). The CDR3 has 16 residues. Germline V gives CDR1 LNHDA, CDR2 SQIVND (reference sequence). Trimming pared 5 bases from V and 3 bases from J, leaving 17 bases between.

The V call is TRBV7-3, the J call TRBJ1-3; D is perhaps TRBD1 (5 bases). The length of the CDR3 is 15 residues. The V gene's germline CDR1 is SGHTA and CDR2 FQGTGA. V was pared by 8 bases and J by 0 bases, with 14 bases between. CDR3 sequence (DNA): TGTGCCAGCGGCCGGGACGCCAGCTCTGGAAACACCATATATTTT. This sequence encodes CASGRDASSGNTIYF.

This clonotype has more than one count but fewer than ten. The rearrangement links TRBV27 to TRBJ1-1; maybe TRBD1 (5 bases). The CDR3 covers 15 residues. The germline V gene encodes CDR1 MNHEY and CDR2 SMNVEV (reference sequence). Trimming took off 2 bases at V and 4 bases at J, with 14 bases between the two ends. The CDR3 sequence: CASSLPPGTLTEAFF. The CDR3, as DNA: TGTGCCAGCAGTTTACCCCCCGGGACCCTCACTGAAGCTTTCTTT.

This clonotype was observed a few times. The CDR3 reads CSVVPLAGGQDTQYF. CDR3 coding DNA: TGCAGCGTTGTCCCTCTAGCGGGAGGGCAAGATACGCAGTATTTT. The chain uses TRBV29-1 and TRBJ2-3; 12 bases are shared with TRBD2. Germline values: CDR1 SQVTM, CDR2 ANQGSEA. V trimming: 4 bases; J trimming: 5 bases; junction bases outside the gene matches: 7. CDR3 size: 15 residues.

The chain combines TRBV18 with TRBJ1-1, with D maybe TRBD1 (5 bases). There are 11 residues in the CDR3. The V and J ends lost 4 bases and 10 bases respectively, with 10 bases between them. CDR1 is KGHSH and CDR2 is LQKENI in the germline V gene. Here the CDR3 DNA reads TGTGCCAGCTCACTGGGTGGGGGAGCTTTCTTT. It yields the protein CASSLGGGAFF.

This clonotype was detected only a few times. The gene calls are TRBV4-3 and TRBJ2-3, with 9 nucleotides matching TRBD2. Losses at the gene ends were 1 base for V and 2 bases for J; bases not matched to a gene: 4. The CDR3 spans 16 residues. The germline CDR1 and CDR2 sequences are LGHNA and YSLEER. The CDR3 is CASSQVGGGATDTQYF. DNA of the CDR3: TGCGCCAGCAGCCAAGTGGGCGGGGGGGCCACAGATACGCAGTATTTT.

This clonotype was counted a few times. This chain joins TRBV3-1 and TRBJ1-2; D is unclear. Between the trimmed V and J ends, which lost 1 base and 1 base, there was a span of 4 bases. The CDR3 length is 13 residues. Germline CDR1 is LGHDT and CDR2 is YNNKEL (reference sequence). The CDR3 is CASSQGFNYGYTF. Written as DNA, the CDR3 is TGTGCCAGCAGCCAAGGGTTTAACTATGGCTACACCTTC.

The rearrangement uses TRBV12-3 or TRBV12-4 and TRBJ1-6, with a possible D match to TRBD1 (5 bases). The CDR3 covers 15 residues. The V and J ends lost 4 bases and 9 bases respectively, with 16 bases between them. CDR3 sequence: CASSSSGTSSSPLHF. The CDR3 bases are TGTGCCAGCAGTTCATCCGGGACGTCCAGTTCACCCCTCCACTTT.

This clonotype showed up many times. V is TRBV7-2 and J is TRBJ2-7, with D hard to call. V lost 0 bases and J 3 bases, leaving 9 bases between the germline ends. The germline CDR1 and CDR2 sequences are SGHTA and FQGNSA. The CDR3 loop spans 14 amino acids. The CDR3 coding sequence is TGTGCCAGCAGCTTAGCCACAGCAGACTACGAGCAGTACTTC. It translates to CASSLATADYEQYF.

The rearrangement uses TRBV2 and TRBJ2-5; tentative D call: TRBD2 (6 bases). This CDR3 contains 15 residues. V was shortened by 7 bases and J by 4 bases, with 19 bases between the two germline ends. Germline V CDR1 and CDR2: SNHLY, FYNNEI. The chain's CDR3 is CASKVSAGPPETQYF. The CDR3 DNA is TGTGCCAGCAAAGTCTCGGCGGGGCCCCCAGAGACCCAGTACTTC.

There are many counts of this clonotype. The V and J genes are TRBV5-1 and TRBJ2-7; D is possibly TRBD1 (6 bases). The CDR3 is made up of 15 amino acids. Germline loops: CDR1 SGHRS, CDR2 YFSETQ. V lost 3 bases and J lost 1, with 14 bases in between. For the CDR3, the DNA is TGCGCCAGCAGCTCCCTTCCGACAGGATCCTACGAGCAGTACTTC. Its protein product is CASSSLPTGSYEQYF.

This clonotype has only a few counts. The chain carries TRBV6-2 or TRBV6-3 and TRBJ2-2, with unresolved D. CDR3 length equals 16 residues. Germline lookup yields CDR1 MNHEY and CDR2 SVGEGT. V was shortened by 4 bases and J by 2 bases, with 14 bases between the two germline ends. This CDR3 reads CASSLIRTGNTGELFF. The DNA for the CDR3 is TGTGCCAGCAGTTTGATACGGACGGGCAACACCGGGGAGCTGTTTTTT.

The chain's CDR3 is CASSQRTSRGQPYNEQFF. CDR3 nucleotide sequence: TGTGCCAGCAGCCAAAGAACCTCGCGGGGCCAACCCTACAATGAGCAGTTCTTC. V and J are TRBV3-1 and TRBJ2-1; the D gene is possibly TRBD2 (6 bases). V lost 2 bases to trimming and J lost 2 bases, with 19 bases between them. The CDR3 is made up of 18 amino acids. Per the germline V gene, CDR1 is LGHDT and CDR2 is YNNKEL (reference sequence).

The chain links TRBV30 to TRBJ1-4; D unclear. Germline assignment: CDR1 GTSNPN and CDR2 SVGIG (reference sequence). V lost 2 bases to trimming and J lost 6 bases, with 7 bases between them. This CDR3 region has 12 residues. The CDR3 DNA reads TGTGCCTGGAGTCGAGTACATGAAAAACTGTTTTTT. It encodes CAWSRVHEKLFF.

The chain recombines TRBV18 with TRBJ2-6, with D unclear. This CDR3 spans 14 amino acids. Germline lookup yields CDR1 KGHSH and CDR2 LQKENI. V lost 8 bases to trimming and J lost 0 bases, with 8 bases between them. The CDR3 protein is CASTTDSGANVLTF. CDR3 DNA: TGTGCCAGCACCACGGACTCTGGGGCCAACGTCCTGACTTTC.

V gene TRBV5-4 combines with J gene TRBJ2-1; 10 nucleotides align to TRBD1. The CDR3 sequence is 14 residues long. V lost 4 bases, J lost 7 bases, and 5 bases stayed unmatched. Germline loops: CDR1 SGHNT, CDR2 YYREEE (reference sequence). This chain's CDR3 is CASSRQGALNEQFF. The CDR3 nucleotides are TGTGCCAGCAGCCGACAGGGGGCGTTGAATGAGCAGTTCTTC.

This clonotype was seen a few times. This chain uses TRBV28 with TRBJ1-6, with TRBD1 matching 9 bases. CDR1 and CDR2 (germline): MDHEN, SYDVKM. This CDR3 contains 14 residues. The junction had 9 bases not matched to a gene; V was cut back by 7 bases and J by 11 bases. CDR3 protein: CASTTGQGRAPLHF. The CDR3 DNA sequence: TGTGCCAGCACCACGGGACAGGGTCGGGCACCCCTCCACTTT.

There are a few counts of this clonotype. The chain joins TRBV7-2 to TRBJ2-5; D unresolved. The CDR3 is 13 amino acids. Germline V gene lookup returns CDR1 SGHTA and CDR2 FQGNSA. Trimming cost V 5 bases and J 2 bases, with 9 bases left between them. CDR3 bases: TGTGCCAGCAGCGCGGTCGGGCAAGAGACCCAGTACTTC. This gives the protein CASSAVGQETQYF.

The V and J genes are TRBV6-2 or TRBV6-3 and TRBJ1-1; tentative D call: TRBD1 (6 bases). Germline CDR1 and CDR2: MNHEY and SVGEGT. V was shortened by 7 bases and J by 1 base, with 13 bases between the two germline ends. This CDR3 is 14 amino acids long. CDR3: CASKPGTTNTEAFF. The CDR3 DNA sequence: TGTGCCAGCAAACCCGGGACAACGAACACTGAAGCTTTCTTT.

In its sample, this clonotype was seen a few times. The chain is built from TRBV9 and TRBJ1-1; perhaps TRBD1 as D (5 bases). V lost 3 bases, J lost 5 bases, and 14 bases lay in between. The germline CDR1 and CDR2 sequences are SGDLS and YYNGEE. The CDR3 consists of 14 residues. CDR3 protein: CASSGSGRGTEAFF. DNA for the CDR3: TGTGCCAGCAGCGGGTCGGGGCGGGGAACTGAAGCTTTCTTT.

V is TRBV12-3 or TRBV12-4 and J is TRBJ1-1; maybe TRBD1 (5 bases). V shed 4 bases and J shed 0 bases, with 12 bases lying between them. The CDR3 sequence is 15 residues long. The CDR3 DNA follows: TGTGCCAGCAGTTCTAATCAGGGTATGAACACTGAAGCTTTCTTT. It is translated as CASSSNQGMNTEAFF.

This sequence joins TRBV6-2 or TRBV6-3 and TRBJ1-1; D is unclear. The V end was cut by 4 bases, the J end by 10 bases, with 16 bases between. Germline V lookup: CDR1 MNHEY, CDR2 SVGEGT. The CDR3 has 13 residues. The CDR3 DNA is TGTGCCAGCAGTTCCGCGACACCGCTTGGAGCTTTCTTT. It translates to CASSSATPLGAFF.

V gene TRBV6-2 or TRBV6-3 combines with J gene TRBJ2-2, with D hard to call. CDR1 MNHEY and CDR2 SVGEGT come from the germline V gene. This CDR3 has 16 amino acids. V was pared by 2 bases and J by 0 bases, with 10 bases between. CDR3 residues: CASSYPRIANTGELFF. As DNA, the CDR3 is TGTGCCAGCAGTTACCCTCGTATCGCGAACACCGGGGAGCTGTTTTTT.

This clonotype was observed a few times. The CDR3 DNA follows: TGTGCCAGCAGTGCCTACAGGGATGGCTACACCTTC. Translating gives CASSAYRDGYTF. The gene calls are TRBV12-3 or TRBV12-4 and TRBJ1-2; D possibly corresponds to TRBD1 (6 bases). Trimming took off 5 bases at V and 6 bases at J, with 10 bases between the two ends. The CDR3 has 12 residues.

CDR3 bases: TGTGCCAGCAGCTCTGGACAGGGGGTCGCCGGAGATACGCAGTATTTT. Translation gives CASSSGQGVAGDTQYF. The chain has TRBV4-2 and TRBJ2-3; 10 nucleotides align to TRBD1. V shed 5 bases, J shed 5 bases, and the junction held 10 bases outside the gene matches. Germline CDR1 LGHNA, CDR2 YNFKEQ. The CDR3 totals 16 residues.